These 32 T cell receptor beta chains came from one sample sequenced in a study of HIV-infected patients and healthy controls. Whole blood was used without fractionation, so all unsorted peripheral T cells were included. cDNA was made from 400 to 500 ng RNA using alpha and beta constant primers. Each of the alpha and beta chains got its own library through chain-specific third strand synthesis with indices. TCRdb re-analysed the 5' RACE reads in MiXCR, keeping a single row per CDR3 protein. This table has approximately 7,000 distinct CDR3 sequences, 9% to 9.5% appearing once. Sample: blood, taken before antiretroviral therapy. The receptors come from an adult with HIV infection.

This clonotype appeared many times. The J gene is TRBJ2-2, the V gene TRBV3-1; no firm D call. Germline V lookup: CDR1 LGHDT, CDR2 YNNKEL (reference sequence). V gave up 0 bases and J gave up 1 base, with 9 bases separating them. The CDR3 runs to 16 residues. The chain's CDR3 is CASSQDRLMNTGELFF. DNA of the CDR3: TGTGCCAGCAGCCAAGATCGACTCATGAACACCGGGGAGCTGTTTTTT. The whole variable domain, remainder taken from reference TRBV3-1 and TRBJ2-2, is DTAVSQTPKYLVTQMGNDKSIKCEQNLGHDTMYWYKQDSKKFLKIMFSYNNKELIINETVPNRFSPKSPDKAHLNLHINSLELGDSAVYFCASSQDRLMNTGELFFGEGSRLTVL.

This chain links TRBV20-1 with TRBJ2-7, with 8 bases lining up with TRBD2. The CDR3 runs 15 residues. Germline V gene sequence: CDR1 DFQATT, CDR2 SNEGSKA (reference sequence). The chain's CDR3 is CTLLTTLAASYEQYF. CDR3 nucleotide sequence: TGCACCTTGCTTACCACACTAGCGGCCTCCTACGAGCAGTACTTC.

This clonotype is termed medium-sized. This chain joins TRBV4-1 and TRBJ2-1; no firm D call. Per the germline V gene, CDR1 is MGHRA and CDR2 is YSYEKL. Trimming left V 1 base short and J 4 bases short, with 5 bases between. The CDR3 totals 13 residues. As DNA, the CDR3 is TGCGCCAGCAGCCAAGGTTTATACAATGAGCAGTTCTTC. Translated, it gives CASSQGLYNEQFF.

This clonotype was counted at least ten times. The gene calls are TRBV30 and TRBJ2-1; TRBD1 matches 8 bases. CDR1 is GTSNPN, CDR2 SVGIG, per germline (reference sequence). Trimming cost V 2 bases and J 4 bases; bases outside gene matches: 13. CDR3 length: 17 amino acids. CDR3 in amino acids: CAWSSPFWDRTYNEQFF. In DNA, the CDR3 is TGTGCCTGGAGTAGTCCCTTTTGGGACAGGACTTACAATGAGCAGTTCTTC.

Judged by abundance, this clonotype is medium-sized (0.01 to 0.1%). J is TRBJ1-5 and V is TRBV15; unclear D gene. The germline gives CDR1 LNHNV, CDR2 YYDKDF (reference sequence). Trimming pared 0 bases from V and 8 bases from J, leaving 8 bases between. This CDR3 is 13 amino acids long. As DNA, the CDR3 is TGTGCCACCAGCAGAGAGGGCGGAGAGCCCCAGCATTTT. Encoded protein: CATSREGGEPQHF.

This clonotype is deemed medium-sized. The gene calls are TRBV6-4 and TRBJ2-1; 9 nucleotides match TRBD2. CDR3 length: 15 residues. The V gene end was trimmed by 5 bases and the J gene end by 1 base; junction bases not matched to a gene: 3. Germline V CDR1 and CDR2: MRHNA, SNTAGT. DNA of the CDR3: TGTGCCAGCAGTCCTAGCGGGACGTCCTACAATGAGCAGTTCTTC. Translating gives CASSPSGTSYNEQFF.

A remark on this clonotype: A clone one base away is much larger, so this may be a read error. This chain links TRBV28 with TRBJ2-7, with D perhaps matching TRBD1 (5 bases). Deletions cut 4 bases from V and 6 bases from J, with 22 bases between. Germline assignment: CDR1 MDHEN and CDR2 SYDVKM. The CDR3 has 16 amino acids. The CDR3 reads CASSSLDRRVESEQYF. The CDR3 bases are TGTGCCAGCAGTTCCCTCGATCGCAGGGTTGAGAGCGAGCAGTACTTC. Full variable domain (rest looked up from reference TRBV28 and TRBJ2-7): DVKVTQSSRYLVKRTGEKVFLECVQDMDHENMFWYRQDPGLGLRLIYFSYDVKMKEKGDIPEGYSVSREKKERFSLILESASTNQTSMYLCASSSLDRRVESEQYFGPGTRLTVT.

This clonotype was counted many times. The chain employs TRBV27 and TRBJ2-7, with TRBD1 matching over 9 bases. Germline CDR1 reads MNHEY; CDR2 reads SMNVEV (reference sequence). The length of the CDR3 is 13 residues. The junction had 2 bases not matched to a gene; V was cut back by 1 base and J by 7 bases. CDR3 DNA: TGTGCCAGCAGTTTATGGGGACAGGGAGAGCAGTACTTC. Amino acids: CASSLWGQGEQYF.

This clonotype is medium-sized in the sample. The chain recombines TRBV7-8 with TRBJ2-3, with D perhaps given as TRBD1 or TRBD2 (6 bases each). Germline CDR1 and CDR2: SGHVS and FQNEAQ. The CDR3 is 15 residues long. V lost 0 bases to trimming and J lost 6 bases, with 13 bases between them. The DNA for the CDR3 is TGTGCCAGCAGCTTAGCCCGGGGGCGGGGCGATACGCAGTATTTT. Translation gives CASSLARGRGDTQYF.

The CDR3 DNA follows: TGCGCCAGCAGACAGAACGAATACGAGCAGTACTTC. This translates into CASRQNEYEQYF. The rearrangement uses TRBV5-1 and TRBJ2-7; D unclear. CDR3 length equals 12 residues. Germline CDR1 SGHRS, CDR2 YFSETQ. V shed 5 bases and J shed 4 bases, with 10 bases lying between them.

This clonotype was seen ten or more times. This chain uses TRBV30 with TRBJ2-3; either TRBD1 or TRBD2 may fit D (6 bases each). V was cut by 2 bases and J by 4 bases, with 7 bases left in between. Germline V lookup: CDR1 GTSNPN, CDR2 SVGIG (reference sequence). The CDR3 extends over 12 amino acids. CDR3: CAWSRGADTQYF. The CDR3 nucleotides read TGTGCCTGGAGTAGGGGGGCAGATACGCAGTATTTT.

In its sample, this clonotype was seen many times. V is TRBV5-4 and J is TRBJ2-5, with a weak D call TRBD1 (5 bases). The CDR3 runs 15 residues. V lost 4 bases, J lost 0 bases, and 13 bases lay in between. From germline, CDR1 is SGHNT and CDR2 YYREEE (reference sequence). CDR3 loop: CASSATARYQETQYF. CDR3 DNA sequence: TGTGCCAGCAGCGCGACAGCGAGATACCAAGAGACCCAGTACTTC.

This clonotype was counted at least ten times. CDR3 nucleotides: TGCGCCAGCAGCCTAGGGACAGGGGATCGCGAGACCCAGTACTTC. It codes for CASSLGTGDRETQYF. The V call is TRBV5-1, the J call TRBJ2-5, with 10 bases matching TRBD1. The length of the CDR3 is 15 residues. The trim removed 4 bases at V and 5 bases at J, leaving 8 bases unmatched. Germline CDR1 SGHRS, CDR2 YFSETQ.

This clonotype was detected many times. The CDR3 sequence: CASSFPTGVNEQFF. The CDR3 nucleotides read TGTGCCAGCAGCTTCCCGACAGGAGTGAATGAGCAGTTCTTC. This chain uses TRBV5-4 with TRBJ2-1; TRBD1 is a possible D gene (6 bases). The CDR3 loop spans 14 amino acids. Trimming removed 2 bases from V and 7 bases from J, with 13 bases in between. Per the germline V gene, CDR1 is SGHNT and CDR2 is YYREEE (reference sequence).

CDR3 loop: CASSLTGTSVEQFF. CDR3 sequence (DNA): TGTGCCAGCAGCCTCACCGGGACTAGCGTTGAGCAGTTCTTC. This rearrangement joins TRBV11-2 to TRBJ2-1; TRBD2 agrees at 10 bases. The CDR3 totals 14 residues. Trimming cost V 5 bases and J 9 bases; bases outside gene matches: 7. Germline assignment: CDR1 SGHAT and CDR2 FQNNGV.

This clonotype ranks as medium-sized. The genes are TRBV23-1 and TRBJ2-7; 13 bases map to TRBD2. TRBV23-1 is sorted into the ORF group, with uncertain function. V was pared by 6 bases and J by 5 bases, with 10 bases of the junction left unmatched. The CDR3 loop spans 16 amino acids. The CDR3 nucleotides are TGCGCCAGCAGGAAACTAGCGGGAGGGGAAGGGGACGAGCAGTACTTC. This translates into CASRKLAGGEGDEQYF.

At least ten counts were recorded for this clonotype. The chain has TRBV29-1 and TRBJ2-7; D possibly corresponds to TRBD2 (5 bases). The V end lost 4 bases, the J end lost 5 bases, and 9 bases lay between the germline ends. Per the germline V gene, CDR1 is SQVTM and CDR2 is ANQGSEA. The CDR3 is made up of 11 amino acids. CDR3 bases: TGCAGCGTTGGTCCCGGGGACGAGCAGTACTTC. Amino acid sequence: CSVGPGDEQYF.

In its sample, this clonotype ranks as medium-sized (0.01 to 0.1%). The chain couples TRBV5-1 to TRBJ2-5; D not certain. The CDR3 contains 12 residues. V was clipped by 0 bases and J by 1 base, with 1 base between them. Germline V lookup: CDR1 SGHRS, CDR2 YFSETQ. The CDR3 DNA reads TGCGCCAGCAGCTTGGTCCAAGAGACCCAGTACTTC. Its translation: CASSLVQETQYF.

This clonotype is labeled medium-sized (0.01 to 0.1%). The V call is TRBV27, the J call TRBJ2-2; weak D call: TRBD2 (5 bases). The germline gives CDR1 MNHEY, CDR2 SMNVEV (reference sequence). V lost 8 bases and J 8 bases, leaving 21 bases between the germline ends. This CDR3 region has 15 residues. As DNA, the CDR3 is TGTGCCAGCTCCTTGGAGGCTAGCAGTAGAGGGGAGCTGTTTTTT. Translating gives CASSLEASSRGELFF.

By sample fraction, this clonotype is medium-sized. V usage is TRBV6-2 or TRBV6-3 and J usage is TRBJ2-7; 8 nucleotides align to TRBD2. J lost 2 bases, V lost 0 bases, and 0 bases had no gene match. Germline V gene data show CDR1 as MNHEY and CDR2 as SVGEGT. The CDR3 length is 14 residues. The CDR3, as DNA: TGTGCCAGCAGTTACTCGACTAGCGCCTACGAGCAGTACTTC. This translates into CASSYSTSAYEQYF.

At least ten counts were recorded for this clonotype. This chain joins TRBV7-9 and TRBJ2-7; D is unresolved. This CDR3 contains 9 residues. V was pared by 8 bases and J by 3 bases, with 2 bases between. CDR1 and CDR2 from the germline V gene are SEHNR and FQNEAQ (reference sequence). DNA of the CDR3: TGTGCCAGCGGCTACGAGCAGTACTTC. This translates into CASGYEQYF. The full variable domain, rest sourced from reference TRBV7-9 and TRBJ2-7, is DTGVSQNPRHKITKRGQNVTFRCDPISEHNRLYWYRQTLGQGPEFLTYFQNEAQLEKSRLLSDRFSAERPKGSFSTLEIQRTEQGDSAMYLCASGYEQYFGPGTRLTVT.

This clonotype was detected ten times or more. This chain uses TRBV5-4 with TRBJ1-1, with D hard to call. The CDR3 consists of 13 residues. Trimming cost V 0 bases and J 0 bases, with 3 bases left between them. CDR1 SGHNT and CDR2 YYREEE come from the germline V gene (reference sequence). The CDR3 here is CASSLDLNTEAFF. Written as DNA, the CDR3 is TGTGCCAGCAGCTTGGATCTGAACACTGAAGCTTTCTTT.

This clonotype showed up many times. The rearrangement links TRBV5-1 to TRBJ2-1, with D maybe TRBD1 (5 bases). V lost 2 bases, J lost 3 bases, and 12 bases lay in between. Germline loops: CDR1 SGHRS, CDR2 YFSETQ. The CDR3 has 15 amino acids. Here the CDR3 reads CASSLVGLGYNEQFF. The DNA of the CDR3 is TGCGCCAGCAGCTTAGTGGGGCTCGGCTACAATGAGCAGTTCTTC. Full variable domain (outside the CDR3, taken from reference TRBV5-1 and TRBJ2-1): KAGVTQTPRYLIKTRGQQVTLSCSPISGHRSVSWYQQTPGQGLQFLFEYFSETQRNKGNFPGRFSGRQFSNSRSEMNVSTLELGDSALYLCASSLVGLGYNEQFFGPGTRLTVL.

This chain joins TRBV20-1 and TRBJ2-3; D is undetermined. There are 14 residues in the CDR3. The V gene's germline CDR1 is DFQATT and CDR2 SNEGSKA (reference sequence). Trimming took 4 bases from V and 0 from J, leaving 11 bases between them. This CDR3 reads CSANDAGSTDTQYF. The DNA for the CDR3 is TGCAGTGCTAATGATGCCGGGAGCACAGATACGCAGTATTTT.

By sample fraction, this clonotype is medium-sized. J is TRBJ2-1 and V is TRBV7-9, with D unresolved. V gave up 2 bases and J gave up 6 bases, with 14 bases separating them. Germline CDR1 reads SEHNR; CDR2 reads FQNEAQ (reference sequence). The CDR3 contains 15 residues. CDR3 amino acids: CASSLSEPLTNEQFF. The CDR3 nucleotides are TGTGCCAGCAGCTTATCCGAACCCTTAACCAATGAGCAGTTCTTC. Variable domain in full (rest from reference TRBV7-9 and TRBJ2-1): DTGVSQNPRHKITKRGQNVTFRCDPISEHNRLYWYRQTLGQGPEFLTYFQNEAQLEKSRLLSDRFSAERPKGSFSTLEIQRTEQGDSAMYLCASSLSEPLTNEQFFGPGTRLTVL.

This clonotype was counted at least ten times. The genes are TRBV11-2 and TRBJ2-1; the D gene could be TRBD1 or TRBD2 (6 bases each). Trimming took off 1 base at V and 0 bases at J, with 13 bases between the two ends. The CDR3 extends over 17 amino acids. From germline, CDR1 is SGHAT and CDR2 FQNNGV. CDR3 residues: CASSLAGGLASYNEQFF. The CDR3 nucleotides read TGTGCCAGCAGCTTAGCCGGGGGCCTAGCCTCCTACAATGAGCAGTTCTTC.

This clonotype is labeled medium-sized (0.01 to 0.1%). The CDR3 sequence: CASRAGRKRETQYF. For the CDR3, the DNA is TGTGCCAGTAGGGCCGGGCGAAAGAGAGAGACCCAGTACTTC. The gene calls are TRBV28 and TRBJ2-5, with D hard to call. There are 14 residues in the CDR3. Trimming pared 9 bases from V and 4 bases from J, leaving 18 bases between. The germline CDR1 and CDR2 sequences are MDHEN and SYDVKM.

This clonotype showed up many times. The chain links TRBV7-9 to TRBJ2-3; 8 bases fit TRBD2. Trimming removed 6 bases from V and 4 bases from J; junction bases left unmatched: 6. Germline V CDR1 and CDR2: SEHNR, FQNEAQ (reference sequence). The CDR3 contains 14 residues. The CDR3 DNA reads as TGTGCCAGCAGGTCCGGACTAGCCCCAGATACGCAGTATTTT. Amino acid sequence: CASRSGLAPDTQYF.

This clonotype appeared many times. CDR3: CASSSMGLNSGNTIYF. CDR3 nucleotide sequence: TGTGCCAGCAGCTCCATGGGACTTAACTCTGGAAACACCATATATTTT. The rearrangement uses TRBV7-8 and TRBJ1-3; the D gene is possibly TRBD1 (5 bases). The CDR3 runs to 16 residues. Per the germline V gene, CDR1 is SGHVS and CDR2 is FQNEAQ. V dropped 4 bases and J dropped 0 bases, with 13 bases sitting between them.

This clonotype was counted many times. The chain recombines TRBV28 with TRBJ1-1; 9 positions agree with TRBD1. The V gene's germline CDR1 is MDHEN and CDR2 SYDVKM. The CDR3 is 15 residues long. Trimming removed 7 bases from V and 1 base from J; junction bases left unmatched: 7. The CDR3 sequence: CASTTMGQGNTEAFF. The CDR3 DNA follows: TGTGCCAGCACCACCATGGGACAGGGGAACACTGAAGCTTTCTTT.

This clonotype has a count of ten or more. The rearrangement links TRBV9 to TRBJ2-1, with TRBD1 matching 8 bases. The CDR3 runs 14 residues. Germline CDR1 SGDLS, CDR2 YYNGEE. V shed 0 bases, J shed 6 bases, and the junction held 2 bases outside the gene matches. The CDR3 loop reads CASSVDRGTNEQFF. The CDR3 DNA follows: TGTGCCAGCAGCGTAGACAGGGGGACCAATGAGCAGTTCTTC.

This clonotype was observed at least ten times. The chain joins TRBV12-3 or TRBV12-4 to TRBJ1-5, with D unresolved. V was shortened by 1 base and J by 1 base, with 5 bases between the two germline ends. This CDR3 contains 14 residues. The CDR3 nucleotides read TGTGCCAGCAGTTTAGGGGAAAGCAATCAGCCCCAGCATTTT. Translation gives CASSLGESNQPQHF.